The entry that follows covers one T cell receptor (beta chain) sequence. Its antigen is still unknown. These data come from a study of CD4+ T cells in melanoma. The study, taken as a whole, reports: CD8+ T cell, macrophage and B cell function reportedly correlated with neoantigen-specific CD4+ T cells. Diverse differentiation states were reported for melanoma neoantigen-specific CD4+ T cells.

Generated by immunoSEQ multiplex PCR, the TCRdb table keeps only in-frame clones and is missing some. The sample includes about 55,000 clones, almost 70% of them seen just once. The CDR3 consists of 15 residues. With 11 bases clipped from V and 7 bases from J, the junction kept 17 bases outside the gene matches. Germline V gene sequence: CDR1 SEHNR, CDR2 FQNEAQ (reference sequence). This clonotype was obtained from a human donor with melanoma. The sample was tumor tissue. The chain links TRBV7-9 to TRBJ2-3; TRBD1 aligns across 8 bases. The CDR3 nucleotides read TGTGCCCGGGCAGGGGGCGGCGGCTCCCTCAATACGCAGTATTTT. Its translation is CARAGGGGSLNTQYF. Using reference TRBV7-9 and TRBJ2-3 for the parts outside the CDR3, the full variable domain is DTGVSQNPRHKITKRGQNVTFRCDPISEHNRLYWYRQTLGQGPEFLTYFQNEAQLEKSRLLSDRFSAERPKGSFSTLEIQRTEQGDSAMYLCARAGGGGSLNTQYFGPGTRLTVL.